A selection of T cell receptor beta chains follows, all from one sample in a study of regulatory T cells in long-lasting Graves disease. MiXCR, run by TCRdb on the multiplex PCR reads, gives a single entry per CDR3 protein. The table has 400,000 to 550,000 distinct CDR3 sequences, 15% seen once. These same records also appear under a second study, on T cells in Graves' hyperthyroidism and ophthalmopathy.

Sample: peripheral blood mononuclear cells (PBMCs), taken at new diagnosis, from a patient treated with antithyroid drugs. These receptors came from a woman in her thirties with Graves disease. CDR3s include the opening cysteine and the closing phenylalanine or tryptophan. The D gene is left open where the match is weak. A clone size is listed for some rows: how often the clone was seen (once, few, many), or a class if it is expanded.

v_gene: TRBV24-1; d_gene: -; abundance: many; j_gene: TRBJ2-7; CDR3aa: CATSDPPGFEQYF; CDR3nt: TGTGCCACCAGTGACCCTCCGGGCTTCGAGCAGTACTTC
v_gene: TRBV2; d_gene: TRBD1; abundance: many; j_gene: TRBJ1-5; CDR3aa: CASSVPEQGAGYSNQPQHF; CDR3nt: TGTGCCAGCAGTGTCCCTGAACAGGGGGCCGGATATAGCAATCAGCCCCAGCATTTT
v_gene: TRBV9; d_gene: -; abundance: -; j_gene: TRBJ2-2; CDR3aa: CASGEGDTGELFF; CDR3nt: TGTGCCAGCGGGGAGGGGGACACCGGGGAGCTGTTTTTT
v_gene: TRBV7-2; d_gene: TRBD1; abundance: few; j_gene: TRBJ2-3; CDR3aa: CASSPRTGGRISTDTQYF; CDR3nt: TGTGCCAGCAGCCCAAGGACAGGGGGCCGAATTAGCACAGATACGCAGTATTTT
v_gene: TRBV5-1; d_gene: -; abundance: -; j_gene: TRBJ2-5; CDR3aa: CASSFTTGGVGQETQYF; CDR3nt: TGCGCCAGCAGCTTTACGACAGGAGGGGTGGGCCAAGAGACCCAGTACTTC
v_gene: TRBV9; d_gene: -; abundance: -; j_gene: TRBJ1-4; CDR3aa: CASGVGSNEKLFF; CDR3nt: TGTGCCAGCGGCGTAGGTTCTAATGAAAAACTGTTTTTT
v_gene: TRBV2; d_gene: -; abundance: many; j_gene: TRBJ2-2; CDR3aa: CASSVGGTGELFF; CDR3nt: TGTGCCAGCAGTGTAGGAGGGACCGGGGAGCTGTTTTTT
v_gene: TRBV7-9; d_gene: TRBD2; abundance: -; j_gene: TRBJ2-1; CDR3aa: CASSRRNFGTRGNEQFF; CDR3nt: TGTGCCAGCAGTCGACGAAACTTCGGGACTAGGGGCAATGAGCAGTTCTTC
v_gene: TRBV30; d_gene: -; abundance: many; j_gene: TRBJ1-2; CDR3aa: CAWSRQSNYGYTF; CDR3nt: TGTGCCTGGAGCAGACAGTCTAACTATGGCTACACCTTC
v_gene: TRBV7-9; d_gene: -; abundance: many; j_gene: TRBJ2-3; CDR3aa: CASSLPSTGPSTDTQYF; CDR3nt: TGTGCCAGCAGCTTACCATCCACAGGTCCTAGCACAGATACGCAGTATTTT
v_gene: TRBV6-5; d_gene: -; abundance: -; j_gene: TRBJ1-3; CDR3aa: CASSYDRGNTIYF; CDR3nt: TGTGCCAGCAGTTATGACAGGGGAAACACCATATATTTT
v_gene: TRBV30; d_gene: -; abundance: many; j_gene: TRBJ1-6; CDR3aa: CAWARDMGSPLHF; CDR3nt: TGTGCCTGGGCGAGGGACATGGGTTCACCCCTCCACTTT
v_gene: TRBV30; d_gene: -; abundance: few; j_gene: TRBJ2-5; CDR3aa: CAWSPKGETQYF; CDR3nt: TGTGCCTGGAGTCCCAAAGGCGAGACCCAGTACTTC
v_gene: TRBV28; d_gene: TRBD2; abundance: many; j_gene: TRBJ2-6; CDR3aa: CASSFSGYGSGANVLTF; CDR3nt: TGTGCCAGCAGTTTTAGCGGGTACGGCTCTGGGGCCAACGTCCTGACTTTC
v_gene: TRBV12-3/TRBV12-4; d_gene: -; abundance: many; j_gene: TRBJ2-5; CDR3aa: CASSPPDFQETQYF; CDR3nt: TGTGCCAGCAGCCCCCCCGACTTTCAAGAGACCCAGTACTTC
v_gene: TRBV14; d_gene: TRBD1; abundance: few; j_gene: TRBJ2-7; CDR3aa: CASSKIPGQQTYEQYF; CDR3nt: TGTGCCAGCAGCAAAATCCCGGGACAGCAGACCTACGAGCAGTACTTC
v_gene: TRBV27; d_gene: TRBD2; abundance: -; j_gene: TRBJ2-1; CDR3aa: CASTLWGTSGLNEQFF; CDR3nt: TGTGCCAGCACCCTATGGGGGACTAGCGGCCTCAATGAGCAGTTCTTC
v_gene: TRBV5-1; d_gene: -; abundance: -; j_gene: TRBJ1-3; CDR3aa: CASGSHVPGHESSGNTIYF; CDR3nt: TGCGCCAGCGGGAGCCACGTCCCAGGGCACGAGAGCTCTGGAAACACCATATATTTT
v_gene: TRBV9; d_gene: TRBD2; abundance: -; j_gene: TRBJ2-2; CDR3aa: CASSAEVVAGGTSTGELFF; CDR3nt: TGTGCCAGCAGCGCCGAGGTAGTAGCGGGAGGGACGAGCACCGGGGAGCTGTTTTTT
v_gene: TRBV18; d_gene: -; abundance: many; j_gene: TRBJ2-5; CDR3aa: CASSPWQGGETQYF; CDR3nt: TGTGCCAGCTCACCTTGGCAGGGCGGAGAGACCCAGTACTTC
v_gene: TRBV28; d_gene: -; abundance: many; j_gene: TRBJ2-7; CDR3aa: CASSLEGGDEQYF; CDR3nt: TGTGCCAGCAGTTTAGAGGGGGGCGACGAGCAGTACTTC
v_gene: TRBV6-1; d_gene: -; abundance: -; j_gene: TRBJ2-7; CDR3aa: CASILSGTLYEQYF; CDR3nt: TGTGCCAGCATCCTATCCGGGACCCTCTACGAGCAGTACTTC
v_gene: TRBV29-1; d_gene: -; abundance: -; j_gene: TRBJ1-1; CDR3aa: CSVDQRNTEAFF; CDR3nt: TGCAGCGTTGATCAGCGGAACACTGAAGCTTTCTTT
v_gene: TRBV7-8; d_gene: TRBD2; abundance: many; j_gene: TRBJ2-2; CDR3aa: CASSLSGSVDGELFF; CDR3nt: TGTGCCAGCAGCCTCAGCGGGAGTGTGGACGGGGAGCTGTTTTTT
v_gene: TRBV10-3; d_gene: -; abundance: many; j_gene: TRBJ1-5; CDR3aa: CAISTQGRNQPQHF; CDR3nt: TGTGCCATCAGTACTCAGGGACGCAATCAGCCCCAGCATTTT
v_gene: TRBV28; d_gene: TRBD1; abundance: -; j_gene: TRBJ2-4; CDR3aa: CASWDSPANKNIQYF; CDR3nt: TGTGCCAGCTGGGACAGTCCTGCAAACAAAAACATTCAGTACTTC
v_gene: TRBV3-1; d_gene: -; abundance: many; j_gene: TRBJ2-1; CDR3aa: CASNGYGNEQFF; CDR3nt: TGTGCCAGCAATGGGTACGGGAATGAGCAGTTCTTC
v_gene: TRBV14; d_gene: TRBD2; abundance: many; j_gene: TRBJ2-5; CDR3aa: CASSRTRGGQETQYF; CDR3nt: TGTGCCAGCAGCCGAACCCGCGGGGGGCAAGAGACCCAGTACTTC
v_gene: TRBV5-1; d_gene: -; abundance: many; j_gene: TRBJ2-7; CDR3aa: CASSFPGEFSYEQYF; CDR3nt: TGCGCCAGCAGCTTCCCAGGGGAGTTCTCCTACGAGCAGTACTTC
v_gene: TRBV3-1; d_gene: TRBD2; abundance: many; j_gene: TRBJ2-7; CDR3aa: CASPASSGSYEQYF; CDR3nt: TGTGCCAGCCCCGCGTCTAGCGGATCCTACGAGCAGTACTTC
v_gene: TRBV24-1; d_gene: TRBD1; abundance: -; j_gene: TRBJ2-1; CDR3aa: CATSVYRGKQFF; CDR3nt: TGTGCCACCAGTGTCTACAGGGGAAAGCAGTTCTTC
v_gene: TRBV3-1; d_gene: TRBD2; abundance: many; j_gene: TRBJ2-1; CDR3aa: CASSLTPGLEYNEQFF; CDR3nt: TGTGCCAGCAGCCTAACACCGGGACTAGAATACAATGAGCAGTTCTTC
v_gene: TRBV6-1; d_gene: -; abundance: -; j_gene: TRBJ1-6; CDR3aa: CASRRRPVPGSYNSPLHF; CDR3nt: TGTGCCAGCAGGAGACGACCCGTCCCGGGCTCCTATAATTCACCCCTCCACTTT
v_gene: TRBV6-1; d_gene: -; abundance: many; j_gene: TRBJ2-5; CDR3aa: CASHVDRLQETQYF; CDR3nt: TGTGCCAGCCACGTAGACAGGCTCCAAGAGACCCAGTACTTC
v_gene: TRBV10-3; d_gene: TRBD1; abundance: few; j_gene: TRBJ1-4; CDR3aa: CAISGTAHEKLFF; CDR3nt: TGTGCCATCAGCGGGACAGCCCATGAAAAACTGTTTTTT
v_gene: TRBV4-1; d_gene: -; abundance: many; j_gene: TRBJ1-2; CDR3aa: CASSQPRRGDYGYTF; CDR3nt: TGCGCCAGCAGCCAACCACGAAGAGGGGACTATGGCTACACCTTC
v_gene: TRBV7-9; d_gene: -; abundance: few; j_gene: TRBJ2-5; CDR3aa: CASSLARGELGVETQYF; CDR3nt: TGTGCCAGCAGCTTAGCGCGTGGGGAATTGGGCGTGGAGACCCAGTACTTC
v_gene: TRBV6-1; d_gene: -; abundance: many; j_gene: TRBJ1-1; CDR3aa: CASSDLQTFEGNTEAFF; CDR3nt: TGTGCCAGCAGTGACCTCCAAACCTTCGAGGGGAACACTGAAGCTTTCTTT
v_gene: TRBV10-3; d_gene: -; abundance: few; j_gene: TRBJ2-1; CDR3aa: CAISPRNAVQFF; CDR3nt: TGTGCCATCAGTCCCAGGAACGCGGTGCAGTTCTTC
v_gene: TRBV4-2; d_gene: -; abundance: few; j_gene: TRBJ2-6; CDR3aa: CASSQEGGTGANVLTF; CDR3nt: TGTGCCAGCAGCCAAGAAGGCGGAACGGGGGCCAACGTCCTGACTTTC
v_gene: TRBV6-5; d_gene: TRBD2; abundance: many; j_gene: TRBJ2-7; CDR3aa: CASSYSDNSGKSSYEQYF; CDR3nt: TGTGCCAGCAGTTACTCGGACAATAGCGGGAAGAGCTCCTACGAGCAGTACTTC
v_gene: TRBV11-3; d_gene: TRBD2; abundance: -; j_gene: TRBJ2-5; CDR3aa: CASSPGLAGGPAQETQYF; CDR3nt: TGTGCCAGCAGCCCAGGACTAGCGGGGGGGCCCGCCCAAGAGACCCAGTACTTC
v_gene: TRBV12-3/TRBV12-4; d_gene: -; abundance: -; j_gene: TRBJ2-2; CDR3aa: CASRYFSGPGNTGELFF; CDR3nt: TGTGCCAGCAGATATTTCAGCGGTCCCGGGAACACCGGGGAGCTGTTTTTT
v_gene: TRBV7-3; d_gene: -; abundance: -; j_gene: TRBJ2-1; CDR3aa: CASSSSGGGNEQFF; CDR3nt: TGTGCCAGCAGCTCCTCCGGGGGCGGGAATGAGCAGTTCTTC
v_gene: TRBV3-1; d_gene: -; abundance: many; j_gene: TRBJ2-5; CDR3aa: CASSRIEQETQYF; CDR3nt: TGTGCCAGCAGCCGGATAGAACAAGAGACCCAGTACTTC
v_gene: TRBV28; d_gene: -; abundance: -; j_gene: TRBJ1-5; CDR3aa: CASSISGANQPQHF; CDR3nt: TGTGCCAGCAGTATCTCAGGGGCCAATCAGCCCCAGCATTTT